These T cell receptor beta chains were read from a single sample in a study of cytomegalovirus exposure and HLA in healthy donors. The table came from immunoSEQ multiplex PCR; TCRdb's copy has only in-frame clones and leaves some out. The profile covers about 110,000 clones, with 60% to 85% appearing a single time and roughly 1.2% taken by the ten largest. The sequencing input was PBMCs. These receptors were collected from a woman younger than 45 in good health and CMV-seronegative. Each CDR3 is given without its conserved first and last residue.

j_call cdr3_length v_call cdr3_aa
TRBJ2-2 12 TRBV13 ASATSGGTGELF
TRBJ2-5 13 TRBV30 AWSVRQNFGETQY
TRBJ1-6 11 TRBV30 AIKGHLNSPLH
TRBJ2-5 12 TRBV29-1 SVSRGQARETQY
TRBJ2-5 13 TRBV28 ASSALAGERETQY
TRBJ2-7 13 TRBV4-1 ASSQVGGSSYEQY
TRBJ1-1 11 TRBV6-5 ASSAGWNTEAF
TRBJ2-3 14 TRBV4-1 ASSQQTSGGTDTQY
TRBJ2-1 12 TRBV7-3 ASSLGLAGNEQF
TRBJ1-1 12 TRBV6-5 ASSLGQGGAEAF
TRBJ2-1 12 TRBV30 AWSSGRRLNEQF
TRBJ1-5 11 TRBV27 ASSPTVNQPQH
TRBJ2-4 11 TRBV4-1 ASSQDWEGIQY
TRBJ1-1 14 TRBV28 ASSLLKLIMNTEAF
TRBJ2-3 13 TRBV10-3 AISRTSGGTDTQY
TRBJ2-7 12 TRBV27 ASSLLGGFQEQY
TRBJ2-1 19 TRBV4-3 ASSQESPGLAGPSSLNEQF
TRBJ1-5 12 TRBV6-5 ASSYGQNNQPQH
TRBJ2-7 13 TRBV6-6 ASSKLRETPGEQY
TRBJ1-2 10 TRBV30 AWTVANYGYT